One and the same sample provided the 31 T cell receptor beta chains below, sequenced in a study of naive and memory T cell subsets. The SP2 primer and nested alpha and beta constant region primers amplified ligated cDNA in four rounds. TCRdb redid the calling of the 5' RACE reads with MiXCR, one entry per CDR3 protein. The sample lists some 60,000 distinct CDR3 sequences; 6% to 8.5% were seen once. A UMI-containing oligonucleotide was joined by 3' ligation to the TCR cDNA template. The receptor set was obtained from a female donor in good health.

This clonotype was counted between two and nine times. This chain joins TRBV7-9 and TRBJ1-6; D is uncertain. The V gene lost 1 base and the J gene lost 10 bases, with 8 bases spanning the gap. CDR3 length equals 13 residues. Per the germline V gene, CDR1 is SEHNR and CDR2 is FQNEAQ (reference sequence). Here the CDR3 DNA reads TGTGCCAGCAGCTTAGGCCCCGGATCACCCCTCCACTTT. It yields the protein CASSLGPGSPLHF.

This chain joins TRBV29-1 and TRBJ2-2; D is perhaps TRBD1 or TRBD2 (6 bases each). Germline CDR1 reads SQVTM; CDR2 reads ANQGSEA. V was clipped by 5 bases and J by 1 base, with 11 bases between them. The CDR3 runs to 14 residues. The CDR3 spells CSVLKGGNTGELFF. CDR3 DNA sequence: TGCAGCGTTTTAAAGGGGGGGAACACCGGGGAGCTGTTTTTT.

The sample holds a few counts of this clonotype. The chain carries TRBV4-1 and TRBJ1-6; D unclear. The CDR3 totals 15 residues. V dropped 2 bases and J dropped 12 bases, with 17 bases sitting between them. CDR1 MGHRA and CDR2 YSYEKL come from the germline V gene. Written as DNA, the CDR3 is TGCGCCAGCAGCCAAATACAAGGAGCTACCCTACCCCTCCACTTT. Translation gives CASSQIQGATLPLHF.

This clonotype was observed at least ten times. V and J are TRBV29-1 and TRBJ1-5; 9 nucleotides match TRBD1. Trimming removed 4 bases from V and 7 bases from J; junction bases left unmatched: 5. The length of the CDR3 is 13 residues. Germline V gene sequence: CDR1 SQVTM, CDR2 ANQGSEA. This CDR3 reads CSVGGQGGQPQHF. DNA for the CDR3: TGCAGCGTTGGGGGACAGGGAGGACAGCCCCAGCATTTT.

In this sample, this clonotype turned up many times. This chain connects TRBV29-1 to TRBJ1-1; D is unclear. Looked up from germline, CDR1 is SQVTM and CDR2 is ANQGSEA. Trimming stripped 8 bases from V and 6 bases from J, with 13 bases between. The CDR3 runs 11 residues. The DNA of the CDR3 is TGCAGCTCATCAATTGGCCCTGAAGCTTTCTTT. This sequence encodes CSSSIGPEAFF.

The chain has TRBV9 and TRBJ2-1; D gene unclear. Germline V CDR1 and CDR2: SGDLS, YYNGEE. The ends were cut back, 4 bases at V and 5 bases at J, with 4 bases in the middle. The CDR3 runs 11 residues. The CDR3 DNA follows: TGTGCCAGCAGCCTTAACAATGAGCAGTTCTTC. It specifies CASSLNNEQFF.

This clonotype has ten or more counts. The V call is TRBV7-9, the J call TRBJ2-3; perhaps TRBD2 as D (5 bases). Trimming took 1 base from V and 5 from J, leaving 13 bases between them. Germline lookup yields CDR1 SEHNR and CDR2 FQNEAQ (reference sequence). This CDR3 has 15 residues. In DNA, the CDR3 is TGTGCCAGCAGCTTAGTTTTTGGTCGGGGAGATACGCAGTATTTT. Protein sequence: CASSLVFGRGDTQYF. Complete variable domain (other parts from reference TRBV7-9 and TRBJ2-3): DTGVSQNPRHKITKRGQNVTFRCDPISEHNRLYWYRQTLGQGPEFLTYFQNEAQLEKSRLLSDRFSAERPKGSFSTLEIQRTEQGDSAMYLCASSLVFGRGDTQYFGPGTRLTVL.

The chain has TRBV12-3 or TRBV12-4 and TRBJ2-5; D may be TRBD2 (6 bases). V lost 2 bases and J 5 bases, leaving 9 bases between the germline ends. This CDR3 has 13 residues. The CDR3 DNA reads as TGTGCCAGCAGTTTAACGGGGGAGGAGACCCAGTACTTC. This encodes CASSLTGEETQYF.

Ten or more counts support this clonotype. The gene calls are TRBV20-1 and TRBJ1-5; perhaps TRBD1 as D (6 bases). This CDR3 spans 16 amino acids. V gave up 0 bases and J gave up 1 base, with 13 bases separating them. The germline CDR1 and CDR2 sequences are DFQATT and SNEGSKA (reference sequence). CDR3 in DNA: TGCAGTGCTAGAGAGTTTAGGGGGGGGAGCAATCAGCCCCAGCATTTT. Its protein product is CSAREFRGGSNQPQHF.

In DNA, the CDR3 is TGTGCCAGTAGTACGACAGGGACGGCGTCCTACGAGCAGTACTTC. This encodes CASSTTGTASYEQYF. This chain joins TRBV19 and TRBJ2-7, with TRBD1 matching 7 bases. Trimming took 4 bases from V and 1 from J; bases not matched to a gene: 7. The CDR3 is 15 residues long. Per the germline V gene, CDR1 is LNHDA and CDR2 is SQIVND (reference sequence).

This clonotype was found many times. The rearrangement uses TRBV28 and TRBJ2-7; D gene uncertain. CDR3 length: 13 amino acids. The ends were cut back, 8 bases at V and 2 bases at J, with 13 bases in the middle. Germline V CDR1 and CDR2: MDHEN, SYDVKM. CDR3 amino acids: CASLSQSTYEQYF. The CDR3 nucleotides are TGTGCCAGCTTATCGCAGAGCACCTACGAGCAGTACTTC.

This clonotype came up many times. CDR3 sequence reads: CASSLRQAVQETQYF. The CDR3 DNA reads TGTGCCAGCAGCCTTCGACAGGCCGTCCAAGAGACCCAGTACTTC. The rearrangement joins TRBV6-2 or TRBV6-3 to TRBJ2-5; perhaps TRBD1 as D (6 bases). Trimming took 6 bases from V and 1 from J, leaving 15 bases between them. Germline V CDR1 and CDR2: MNHEY, SVGEGT. This CDR3 is 15 amino acids long.

CDR3 sequence reads: CASSPPGTGGTDTQYF. The CDR3 DNA follows: TGTGCCAGCAGTCCGCCCGGGACAGGGGGCACAGATACGCAGTATTTT. The chain joins TRBV27 to TRBJ2-3; 10 bases are a match to TRBD1. Losses at the gene ends were 5 bases for V and 1 base for J; bases not matched to a gene: 6. Germline V gene lookup returns CDR1 MNHEY and CDR2 SMNVEV (reference sequence). CDR3 size: 16 residues.

The sample holds a few counts of this clonotype. The chain combines TRBV19 with TRBJ1-4; a weak D match, TRBD1 (6 bases). CDR1 is LNHDA, CDR2 SQIVND, per germline (reference sequence). The V gene lost 6 bases and the J gene lost 0 bases, with 11 bases spanning the gap. The CDR3 is 15 residues long. CDR3 amino acids: CASSPRQATNEKLFF. CDR3 DNA: TGTGCCAGTAGCCCTCGACAGGCAACTAATGAAAAACTGTTTTTT.

This clonotype was found many times. CDR3 sequence (DNA): TGTGCCAGCACTAGGCAGTCCCATGGCTACACCTTC. This translates into CASTRQSHGYTF. V usage is TRBV12-3 or TRBV12-4 and J usage is TRBJ1-2, with D unresolved. V dropped 7 bases and J dropped 6 bases, with 12 bases sitting between them. CDR3 length: 12 amino acids.

This clonotype has ten or more counts. The chain has TRBV9 and TRBJ2-5; D tentatively fits TRBD1 or TRBD2 (5 bases each). The V end lost 0 bases, the J end lost 5 bases, and 11 bases lay between the germline ends. The CDR3 contains 14 residues. Germline V gene sequence: CDR1 SGDLS, CDR2 YYNGEE. CDR3 nucleotides: TGTGCCAGCAGCGTAGTAACAGGCGGGGAGACCCAGTACTTC. Protein product: CASSVVTGGETQYF.

This clonotype was seen only once. A much bigger clone sits one base away, suggesting this may be a read error. This chain joins TRBV7-9 and TRBJ1-5; TRBD1 might be the D (6 bases). CDR1 is SEHNR and CDR2 is FQNEAQ in the germline V gene (reference sequence). The CDR3 consists of 16 residues. The V gene lost 2 bases and the J gene lost 12 bases, with 23 bases spanning the gap. In DNA, the CDR3 is TGTGCCAGCAGCTTACACGGCGCAGGGGACTGTGACCTCCAGCATTTT. Translated: CASSLHGAGDCDLQHF.

There are a few counts of this clonotype. The chain carries TRBV7-2 and TRBJ1-5; D gene unclear. Germline V gene sequence: CDR1 SGHTA, CDR2 FQGNSA. V lost 3 bases to trimming and J lost 7 bases, with 13 bases between them. This CDR3 region has 14 residues. CDR3 sequence reads: CASSFLGKGQPQHF. CDR3 DNA sequence: TGTGCCAGCAGCTTCTTGGGTAAGGGCCAGCCCCAGCATTTT. Together with reference TRBV7-2 and TRBJ1-5, the CDR3 gives the full variable domain: GAGVSQSPSNKVTEKGKDVELRCDPISGHTALYWYRQSLGQGLEFLIYFQGNSAPDKSGLPSDRFSAERTGGSVSTLTIQRTQQEDSAVYLCASSFLGKGQPQHFGDGTRLSIL.

V is TRBV5-4 and J is TRBJ1-3, with 8 bases that match TRBD1. The germline gives CDR1 SGHNT, CDR2 YYREEE (reference sequence). This CDR3 has 14 residues. V was clipped by 4 bases and J by 4 bases; unmatched bases: 4. The DNA of the CDR3 is TGTGCCAGCAGCATGCGGACAGGGGGAAACACCATATATTTT. Translating gives CASSMRTGGNTIYF. Drawing the rest from reference TRBV5-4 and TRBJ1-3, the complete variable domain is ETGVTQSPTHLIKTRGQQVTLRCSSQSGHNTVSWYQQALGQGPQFIFQYYREEENGRGNFPPRFSGLQFPNYSSELNVNALELDDSALYLCASSMRTGGNTIYFGEGSWLTVV.

V and J are TRBV20-1 and TRBJ2-3; 9 nucleotides match TRBD2. The CDR3 totals 14 residues. V dropped 5 bases and J dropped 1; count of bases not matched to a gene: 4. CDR1 and CDR2 from the germline V gene are DFQATT and SNEGSKA (reference sequence). The CDR3 bases are TGCAGTGCTCAGGCGGGGGGGGGCACAGATACGCAGTATTTT. Encoded protein: CSAQAGGGTDTQYF.

This clonotype was counted at least ten times. The rearrangement links TRBV5-1 to TRBJ2-3; D is unclear. CDR1 SGHRS and CDR2 YFSETQ come from the germline V gene. V dropped 0 bases and J dropped 4 bases, with 12 bases sitting between them. This CDR3 comprises 15 residues. This chain's CDR3 is CASSLAWEEPDTQYF. DNA for the CDR3: TGCGCCAGCAGCTTGGCCTGGGAAGAACCAGATACGCAGTATTTT.

This clonotype was counted a few times. The V call is TRBV10-2, the J call TRBJ1-1; possible D gene TRBD1, 6 bases. Trimming removed 6 bases from V and 5 bases from J, with 19 bases in between. In germline, CDR1 is WSHSY, CDR2 SAAADI. The CDR3 covers 15 residues. For the CDR3, the DNA is TGCGCCAGCAGGGACCCGGGGACACCGCGGACTGAAGCTTTCTTT. Translated, it gives CASRDPGTPRTEAFF.

The chain employs TRBV11-2 and TRBJ2-5; 9 bases match TRBD2. The CDR3 contains 12 residues. V gave up 8 bases and J gave up 4 bases; unmatched junction bases: 2. Germline loops: CDR1 SGHAT, CDR2 FQNNGV. CDR3 protein: CASRGGAETQYF. The CDR3 region has the DNA TGTGCCAGCCGCGGGGGGGCAGAGACCCAGTACTTC. Drawing the rest from reference TRBV11-2 and TRBJ2-5, the complete variable domain is EAGVAQSPRYKIIEKRQSVAFWCNPISGHATLYWYQQILGQGPKLLIQFQNNGVVDDSQLPKDRFSAERLKGVDSTLKIQPAKLEDSAVYLCASRGGAETQYFGPGTRLLVL.

This clonotype came up many times. The genes are TRBV20-1 and TRBJ1-2; 8 bases agree with TRBD1. V lost 3 bases to trimming and J lost 9 bases; unmatched junction nucleotides: 9. CDR1 DFQATT and CDR2 SNEGSKA come from the germline V gene (reference sequence). The CDR3 sequence is 13 residues long. The DNA for the CDR3 is TGCAGTGCTAGTACACCGGGACAGGCAAGCTACACCTTC. It specifies CSASTPGQASYTF.

This clonotype was observed many times. V is TRBV20-1 and J is TRBJ2-3, with D perhaps TRBD2 (5 bases). CDR1 and CDR2 from the germline V gene are DFQATT and SNEGSKA (reference sequence). V dropped 4 bases and J dropped 4 bases, with 15 bases sitting between them. This CDR3 has 14 amino acids. In DNA, the CDR3 is TGCAGTGCTATCGGCGGGCTAGAGGCAGATACGCAGTATTTT. Protein: CSAIGGLEADTQYF.

This clonotype was seen a few times. This chain connects TRBV6-5 to TRBJ2-1; 11 bases line up with TRBD2. Germline CDR1 is MNHEY and CDR2 is SVGAGI. This CDR3 region has 14 residues. The J segment lost 4 bases and the V segment lost 7 bases, leaving 3 bases of the junction unmatched. The CDR3 loop is CASNPSGGYNEQFF. In nucleotides, the CDR3 is TGTGCCAGCAATCCTAGCGGGGGGTACAATGAGCAGTTCTTC.

V usage is TRBV18 and J usage is TRBJ1-6; 7 nucleotides align to TRBD1. Germline-derived CDR1 and CDR2 are KGHSH and LQKENI. This CDR3 is built from 16 residues. V lost 3 bases and J lost 5; bases outside the gene matches: 7. The CDR3: CASSPRGALDNSPLHF. The CDR3 nucleotides are TGTGCCAGCTCACCCAGGGGGGCTCTGGATAATTCACCCCTCCACTTT.

This clonotype was observed a handful of times. The rearrangement joins TRBV6-5 to TRBJ1-1; D remains ambiguous. CDR1 is MNHEY and CDR2 is SVGAGI in the germline V gene. CDR3 length equals 13 residues. V shed 6 bases and J shed 5 bases, with 13 bases lying between them. The CDR3 protein is CASSTRAGTEAFF. CDR3 coding DNA: TGTGCCAGCAGCACTAGAGCGGGGACTGAAGCTTTCTTT.

To note about this clonotype: A much larger clone is a single base away; this may be a read error. The chain links TRBV7-9 to TRBJ1-3; TRBD1 might be the D (5 bases). Looked up from germline, CDR1 is SEHNR and CDR2 is FQNEAQ (reference sequence). This CDR3 is built from 15 residues. Trimming shortened V by 4 bases and J by 2 bases, and 12 bases separated the two germline ends. The CDR3 is CASSSARTTGNTIYF. The CDR3, as DNA: TGTGCCAGCAGCTCAGCGCGGACAACTGGAAACACCATATATTTT.

This clonotype was counted between two and nine times. The chain uses TRBV9 and TRBJ2-1; 15 bases agree with TRBD2. This CDR3 comprises 17 residues. The V gene's germline CDR1 is SGDLS and CDR2 YYNGEE. V shed 3 bases, J shed 3 bases, and the junction held 4 bases outside the gene matches. CDR3 protein: CASSAGLAGGRYNEQFF. CDR3 nucleotide sequence: TGTGCCAGCAGCGCGGGACTAGCGGGGGGTCGCTACAATGAGCAGTTCTTC.

Many counts were recorded for this clonotype. V gene TRBV13 combines with J gene TRBJ1-4, with D possibly TRBD1 on 5 matching bases. The V gene lost 5 bases and the J gene lost 0 bases, with 10 bases spanning the gap. Germline V gene data show CDR1 as PRHDT and CDR2 as FYEKMQ (reference sequence). This CDR3 spans 15 amino acids. In nucleotides, the CDR3 is TGTGCCAGCAGCCCTGGACACGCAACTAATGAAAAACTGTTTTTT. Protein: CASSPGHATNEKLFF.